The source of this TCR beta chain is a study of cytomegalovirus exposure and HLA in healthy donors. Whole-study context: About 80 million unique TCRs, all from HLA-typed donors, were included in an early release of the data.

V was clipped by 5 bases and J by 5 bases, with 16 bases between them. From germline, CDR1 is LNHNV and CDR2 YYDKDF (reference sequence). There are 15 residues in the CDR3. The PCR had 60 Vbeta and 13 Jbeta primers. Produced via immunoSEQ multiplex PCR; TCRdb's table is partial and in-frame only. In the table there are roughly 200,000 clones, 75% to 90% of which are singletons. Study-wide results and caveats: In terms of immune exposure information, only CMV serostatus was available. A list of approximately 160 TCR beta chains associated with cytomegalovirus was given. CMV antigen specificity was confirmed in vitro for three CMV-associated chains.

About this clone: What it binds is not known.

The sequence came from a woman aged 40 to 49 in good health and CMV-seronegative. This rearrangement joins TRBV15 to TRBJ2-1; D gene unclear. The sample taken for sequencing was PBMCs. CDR3 nucleotide sequence: TGTGCCACCAGCCCAATATCATCCAGAAACAATGAGCAGTTCTTC. As protein: CATSPISSRNNEQFF. Filled out from reference TRBV15 and TRBJ2-1, the complete variable domain reads DAMVIQNPRYQVTQFGKPVTLSCSQTLNHNVMYWYQQKSSQAPKLLFHYYDKDFNNEADTPDNFQSRRPNTSFCFLDIRSPGLGDTAMYLCATSPISSRNNEQFFGPGTRLTVL.